This T cell receptor beta chain was identified in a study of spatial heterogeneity in lung cancer. Study information: Beta-chain sequences consistently outnumbered alpha-chain sequences in detection.

The CDR3 covers 15 residues. Germline values: CDR1 DFQATT, CDR2 SNEGSKA (reference sequence). Trimming removed 0 bases at V and 7 bases at J, with 16 bases between. TCRdb passed the 5' RACE reads through MiXCR, listing each CDR3 protein once. There are fewer than 20,000 distinct CDR3 sequences in the sample; around 5.5% occur only once, and approximately 10% lies in the top ten. This clonotype was counted many times. Its cognate antigen is unknown. This beta chain is an unintended read in a library built for alpha chains; its size means little. Study-level results: Counts of expanded alpha and beta TCRs within tumors tracked the tumor nonsynonymous mutation count.

Noted time point: sample taken at primary tumor resection. No cells were sorted before sequencing. The whole RNA sequenced was extracted from tumor, nontumor lung or frozen PBMC. The sequence was collected from a female donor with early-stage non-small cell lung cancer. The sample consisted of lung tumor tissue, taken at surgery. The V call is TRBV20-1, the J call TRBJ2-1; D might be TRBD1 or TRBD2, each matching 5 bases. The CDR3, as DNA: TGCAGTGCTAGAGACTGGGGCGGACTTAAAAATGAGCAGTTCTTC. This sequence encodes CSARDWGGLKNEQFF.